The rows below give T cell receptor beta chains drawn from one sample of a study of blood T cell repertoires in COVID-19. Measured with immunoSEQ multiplex PCR; TCRdb has only the in-frame clones, and not every one. The table records 320,000 or so clones, around 86% of them present only once. Sequencing was performed on PBMCs or T cells enriched from blood (not recorded which). Receptors were obtained from a man aged 60 to 75 who had recovered from COVID-19. The CDR3 runs from the conserved cysteine through the conserved F or W. Each record gives: D gene, clone size, J gene, V gene, CDR3 protein, CDR3 DNA. The D gene is left open where the match is weak. Some rows mark clone size as missing; the rest say once, few, many or name a class of expanded clone.

-,-,TRBJ1-1,TRBV9,CASSVQGGNTEAFF,TGTGCCAGCAGCGTACAGGGTGGGAACACTGAAGCTTTCTTT
TRBD2,-,TRBJ2-7,TRBV4-2,CASSQEGLAGMRSSYEQYF,TGTGCCAGCAGCCAAGAGGGACTAGCGGGCATGAGGAGCTCCTACGAGCAGTACTTC
TRBD1,once,TRBJ2-5,TRBV2,CASLRQGGETQYF,TGTGCCAGCCTCCGACAGGGTGGAGAGACCCAGTACTTC
TRBD1,-,TRBJ2-6,TRBV9,CASSVRTGSTGSSSGANVLTF,TGTGCCAGCAGCGTTAGGACAGGGAGCACTGGGTCGAGCTCTGGGGCCAACGTCCTGACTTTC
-,-,TRBJ2-2,TRBV18,CASSPLTGVDTGELFF,TGTGCCAGCTCACCCTTGACGGGGGTTGATACCGGGGAGCTGTTTTTT
-,-,TRBJ2-7,TRBV5-1,CASRGAHPEQYF,TGCGCCAGCAGGGGGGCCCACCCCGAGCAGTACTTC
TRBD1,-,TRBJ1-2,TRBV27,CASWDRGRVGYTF,TGTGCCAGCTGGGACAGGGGGCGGGTTGGCTACACCTTC
TRBD2,-,TRBJ2-2,TRBV18,CASSQGLAGVRDTGELFF,TGTGCCAGCTCACAGGGACTAGCGGGAGTTCGCGACACCGGGGAGCTGTTTTTT
TRBD2,-,TRBJ2-1,TRBV19,CASSTTSGLLSEQFF,TGTGCCAGTAGTACGACTAGCGGGTTACTCTCTGAGCAGTTCTTC
TRBD2,once,TRBJ2-7,TRBV11-3,CASSLDQRTLHLTSRYEQYF,TGTGCCAGCAGCTTAGATCAGCGCACGCTCCACTTGACTAGCCGCTACGAGCAGTACTTC
-,-,TRBJ2-1,TRBV7-3,CASSPPELGASDNEQFF,TGTGCCAGCAGCCCCCCCGAACTGGGCGCCTCGGACAATGAGCAGTTCTTC
TRBD1,-,TRBJ2-1,TRBV9,CASSSRTGGNEQFF,TGTGCCAGCAGCTCTCGGACAGGGGGCAATGAGCAGTTCTTC